This T cell receptor beta chain was captured in a study of T-cell reconstitution after alpha-beta-depleted transplantation in children. The CDR3 has 15 residues. The germline CDR1 and CDR2 sequences are SQVTM and ANQGSEA. V lost 2 bases to trimming and J lost 0 bases, with 13 bases between them. Unique molecular identifiers were built into the TCRbeta library. TCRdb itself ran the PCR reads through MiXCR, one entry per CDR3 protein. This sample has more than 450,000 distinct CDR3 sequences, with around 17% found just once. This clonotype was picked up a small number of times. The genes are TRBV29-1 and TRBJ1-2, with D possibly TRBD1 on 6 matching bases. Source: PBMCs from the stem cell graft donor, taken from the stem cell graft. The source of this sequence is a human donor who donated a stem cell graft to a child with acute lymphoblastic leukemia. CDR3 nucleotide sequence: TGCAGCGTTGAAATAGGGGACACCCCTAACTATGGCTACACCTTC. Translated, it gives CSVEIGDTPNYGYTF. Combining the CDR3 with reference TRBV29-1 and TRBJ1-2 gives the whole variable domain SAVISQKPSRDICQRGTSLTIQCQVDSQVTMMFWYRQQPGQSLTLIATANQGSEATYESGFVIDKFPISRPNLTFSTLTVSNMSPEDSSIYLCSVEIGDTPNYGYTFGSGTRLTVV.